The source of this T cell receptor (beta chain) is a study of T cell changes during pregnancy in multiple sclerosis. Germline values: CDR1 SGHVS, CDR2 FNYEAQ. V was pared by 1 base and J by 0 bases, with 4 bases of the junction left unmatched. CDR3 length: 16 residues. The assay was immunoSEQ multiplex PCR, and TCRdb's table has in-frame clones only and misses some. The profile shows 40,000 to 45,000 clones, roughly 89% of them singletons. This clone showed up just a few times. Sequences were derived from CD4+ T cells from peripheral blood mononuclear cells, sampled in the first trimester of pregnancy. The rearrangement uses TRBV7-6 and TRBJ2-7, with 9 bases that match TRBD1. This TCR was recovered from a female donor with multiple sclerosis, enrolled in a pregnancy study. CDR3 sequence (DNA): TGTGCCAGCAGCTTAGGGCGGGACAGGGTCTCCTACGAGCAGTACTTC. It translates to CASSLGRDRVSYEQYF.